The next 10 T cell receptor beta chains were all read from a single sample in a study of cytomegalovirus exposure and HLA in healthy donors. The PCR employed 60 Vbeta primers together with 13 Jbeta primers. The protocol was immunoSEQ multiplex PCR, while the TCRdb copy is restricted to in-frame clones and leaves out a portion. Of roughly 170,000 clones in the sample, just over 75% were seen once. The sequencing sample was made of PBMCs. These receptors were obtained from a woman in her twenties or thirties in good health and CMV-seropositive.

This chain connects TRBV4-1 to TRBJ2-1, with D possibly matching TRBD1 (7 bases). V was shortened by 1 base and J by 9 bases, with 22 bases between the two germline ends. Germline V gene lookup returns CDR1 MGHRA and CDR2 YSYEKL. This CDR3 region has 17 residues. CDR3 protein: CASSQVLTGAGSGEQFF. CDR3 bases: TGCGCCAGCAGCCAAGTTCTTACAGGGGCGGGAAGTGGTGAGCAGTTCTTC.

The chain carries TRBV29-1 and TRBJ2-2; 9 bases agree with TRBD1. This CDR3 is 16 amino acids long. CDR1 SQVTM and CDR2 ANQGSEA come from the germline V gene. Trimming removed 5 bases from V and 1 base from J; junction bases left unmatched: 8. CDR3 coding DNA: TGCAGCGTTTCACGGACAGGGGCTAGGAACACCGGGGAGCTGTTTTTT. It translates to CSVSRTGARNTGELFF.

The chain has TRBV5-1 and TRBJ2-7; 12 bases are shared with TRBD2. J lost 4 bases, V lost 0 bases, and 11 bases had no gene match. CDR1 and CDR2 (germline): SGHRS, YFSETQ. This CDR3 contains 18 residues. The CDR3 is CASSLALPSGRARYEQYF. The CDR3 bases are TGCGCCAGCAGCTTGGCATTACCTAGCGGGAGGGCGAGGTACGAGCAGTACTTC.

The CDR3 DNA is TGCGCCAGCGTACAAGACCCAGGGGTCGAGACCCAGTACTTC. Translation gives CASVQDPGVETQYF. V gene TRBV5-1 combines with J gene TRBJ2-5; perhaps TRBD1 as D (6 bases). In germline, CDR1 is SGHRS, CDR2 YFSETQ. V was pared by 7 bases and J by 5 bases, with 18 bases between. The CDR3 has 14 residues. The full variable domain, completed using reference TRBV5-1 and TRBJ2-5, is KAGVTQTPRYLIKTRGQQVTLSCSPISGHRSVSWYQQTPGQGLQFLFEYFSETQRNKGNFPGRFSGRQFSNSRSEMNVSTLELGDSALYLCASVQDPGVETQYFGPGTRLLVL.

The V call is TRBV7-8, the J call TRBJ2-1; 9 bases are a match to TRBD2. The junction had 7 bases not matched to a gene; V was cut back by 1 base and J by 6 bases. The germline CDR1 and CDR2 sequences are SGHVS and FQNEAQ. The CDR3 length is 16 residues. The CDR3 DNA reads TGTGCCAGCAGCTTAGATCGGGGACTAGCCGGCAATGAGCAGTTCTTC. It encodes CASSLDRGLAGNEQFF.

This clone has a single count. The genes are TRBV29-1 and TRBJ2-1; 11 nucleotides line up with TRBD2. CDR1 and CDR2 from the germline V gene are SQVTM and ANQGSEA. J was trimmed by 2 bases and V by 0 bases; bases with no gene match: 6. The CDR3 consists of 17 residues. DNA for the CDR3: TGCAGCGTTGAAGACGGGATAGCGGGAGGGGCCTACAATGAGCAGTTCTTC. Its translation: CSVEDGIAGGAYNEQFF.

CDR3 amino acids: CASSERPGNYEQYF. CDR3 nucleotides: TGTGCCAGCAGTGAAAGGCCAGGGAACTACGAGCAGTACTTC. The rearrangement links TRBV6-1 to TRBJ2-7; TRBD1 is a possible D gene (5 bases). Trimming removed 2 bases at V and 3 bases at J, with 11 bases between. Germline V lookup: CDR1 MNHNS, CDR2 SASEGT. CDR3 size: 14 residues.

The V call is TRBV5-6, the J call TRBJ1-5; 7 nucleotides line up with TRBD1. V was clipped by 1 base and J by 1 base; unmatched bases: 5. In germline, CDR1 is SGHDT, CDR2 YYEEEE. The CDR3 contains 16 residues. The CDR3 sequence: CASSLRRDRSNQPQHF. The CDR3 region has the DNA TGTGCCAGCAGCTTGAGAAGGGACAGAAGCAATCAGCCCCAGCATTTT.

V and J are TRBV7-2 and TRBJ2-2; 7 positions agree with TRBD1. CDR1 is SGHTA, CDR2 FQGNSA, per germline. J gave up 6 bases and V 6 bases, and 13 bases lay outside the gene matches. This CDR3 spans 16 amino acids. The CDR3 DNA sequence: TGTGCCAGCAGACCCGACCCGGGACAGCTCTCCGGGGAGCTGTTTTTT. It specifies CASRPDPGQLSGELFF. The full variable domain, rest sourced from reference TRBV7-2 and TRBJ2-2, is GAGVSQSPSNKVTEKGKDVELRCDPISGHTALYWYRQSLGQGLEFLIYFQGNSAPDKSGLPSDRFSAERTGGSVSTLTIQRTQQEDSAVYLCASRPDPGQLSGELFFGEGSRLTVL.

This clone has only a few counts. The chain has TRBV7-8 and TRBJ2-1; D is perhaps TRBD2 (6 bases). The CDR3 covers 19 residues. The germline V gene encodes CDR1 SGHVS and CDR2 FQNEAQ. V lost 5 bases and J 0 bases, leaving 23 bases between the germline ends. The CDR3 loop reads CASSPHFGSGDSSYNEQFF. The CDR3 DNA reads TGTGCCAGCAGCCCCCATTTTGGTAGCGGCGATAGCTCCTACAATGAGCAGTTCTTC.